This TCR beta chain is drawn from a study of technical replicates of blood from several donors. Germline-derived CDR1 and CDR2 are SGHRS and YFSETQ. The CDR3 length is 16 residues. V lost 1 base, J lost 0 bases, and 14 bases lay in between. Sequenced by immunoSEQ multiplex PCR; TCRdb stores in-frame clones only, minus some. The table shows about 12,000 clones, with 93% occurring only once. The TCR originated in a human donor in good health. V gene TRBV5-1 combines with J gene TRBJ2-7; unclear D gene. The sequencing sample was made of PBMCs. The CDR3 reads CASSLRTQQYSYEQYF. CDR3 coding DNA: TGCGCCAGCAGCTTGCGAACACAACAGTACTCCTACGAGCAGTACTTC.